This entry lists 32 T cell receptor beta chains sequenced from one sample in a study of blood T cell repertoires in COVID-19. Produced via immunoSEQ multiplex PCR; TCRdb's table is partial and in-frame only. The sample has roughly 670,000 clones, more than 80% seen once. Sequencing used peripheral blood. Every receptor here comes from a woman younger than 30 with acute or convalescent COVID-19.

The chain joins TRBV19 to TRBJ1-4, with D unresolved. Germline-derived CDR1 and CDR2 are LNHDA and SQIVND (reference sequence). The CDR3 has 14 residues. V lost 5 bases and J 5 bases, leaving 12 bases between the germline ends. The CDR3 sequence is CASSVSARNEKLFF. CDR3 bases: TGTGCCAGTAGTGTCTCAGCGAGGAATGAAAAACTGTTTTTT.

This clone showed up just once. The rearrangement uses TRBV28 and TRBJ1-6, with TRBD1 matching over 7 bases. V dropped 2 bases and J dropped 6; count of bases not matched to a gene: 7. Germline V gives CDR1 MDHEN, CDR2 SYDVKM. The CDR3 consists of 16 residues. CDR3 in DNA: TGTGCCAGCAGTTTAGGGACAGCCCCTATTAATTCACCCCTCCACTTT. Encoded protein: CASSLGTAPINSPLHF.

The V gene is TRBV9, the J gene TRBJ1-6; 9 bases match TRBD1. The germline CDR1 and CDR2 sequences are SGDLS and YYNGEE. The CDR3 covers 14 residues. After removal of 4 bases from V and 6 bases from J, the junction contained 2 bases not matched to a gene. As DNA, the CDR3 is TGTGCCAGCAGCCAGGGACAGGGTAATTCACCCCTCCACTTT. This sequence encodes CASSQGQGNSPLHF.

CDR3 sequence reads: CASRPSGGRKEKLFF. The CDR3 DNA reads TGTGCCAGCAGGCCTTCAGGGGGCAGGAAAGAAAAACTGTTTTTT. This chain connects TRBV2 to TRBJ1-4, with TRBD1 identical over 8 bases. Trimming took 6 bases from V and 8 from J; bases not matched to a gene: 11. The germline gives CDR1 SNHLY, CDR2 FYNNEI. The CDR3 runs 15 residues.

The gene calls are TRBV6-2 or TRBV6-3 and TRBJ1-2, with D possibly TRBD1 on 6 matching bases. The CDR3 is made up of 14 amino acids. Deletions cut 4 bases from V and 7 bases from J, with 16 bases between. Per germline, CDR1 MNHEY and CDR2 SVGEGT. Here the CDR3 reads CASSSQGWPRGYTF. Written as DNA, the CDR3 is TGTGCCAGCAGTTCCCAGGGGTGGCCGCGTGGCTACACCTTC.

This CDR3 reads CASHLGQGARGYTF. DNA for the CDR3: TGTGCCAGCCATCTCGGACAGGGGGCGCGAGGCTACACCTTC. The chain carries TRBV28 and TRBJ1-2; 11 bases fit TRBD1. CDR3 size: 14 residues. Germline trimming cut 8 bases from V and 8 bases from J; bases unmatched to any gene: 10. CDR1 is MDHEN and CDR2 is SYDVKM in the germline V gene.

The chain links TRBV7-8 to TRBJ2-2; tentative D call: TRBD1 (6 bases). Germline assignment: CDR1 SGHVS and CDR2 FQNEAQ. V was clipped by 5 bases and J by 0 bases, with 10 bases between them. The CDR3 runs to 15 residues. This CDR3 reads CASSPQGTNTGELFF. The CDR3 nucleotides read TGTGCCAGCAGCCCACAGGGTACGAACACCGGGGAGCTGTTTTTT.

The CDR3 DNA sequence: TGTGCCAGCAGTATAACTTCGGGTCCCTCCTTGACGTACTTC. This translates into CASSITSGPSLTYF. V is TRBV28 and J is TRBJ2-7; unclear D gene. CDR3 length: 14 residues. Between the trimmed V and J ends, which lost 5 bases and 12 bases, there was a span of 23 bases. Germline loops: CDR1 MDHEN, CDR2 SYDVKM.

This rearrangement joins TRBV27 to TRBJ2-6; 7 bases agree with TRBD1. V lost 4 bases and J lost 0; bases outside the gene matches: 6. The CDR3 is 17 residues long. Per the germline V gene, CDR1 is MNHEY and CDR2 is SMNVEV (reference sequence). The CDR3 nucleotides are TGTGCCAGCAGTTCGACAGGGATAGGCTCTGGGGCCAACGTCCTGACTTTC. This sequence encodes CASSSTGIGSGANVLTF.

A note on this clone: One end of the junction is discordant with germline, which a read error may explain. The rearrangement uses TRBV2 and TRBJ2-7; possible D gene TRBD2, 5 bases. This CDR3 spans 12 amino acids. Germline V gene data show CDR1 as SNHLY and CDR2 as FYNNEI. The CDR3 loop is CASSPDSSWVHF. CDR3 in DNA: TGTGCCAGCAGTCCGGACTCCTCTTGGGTTCACTTC.

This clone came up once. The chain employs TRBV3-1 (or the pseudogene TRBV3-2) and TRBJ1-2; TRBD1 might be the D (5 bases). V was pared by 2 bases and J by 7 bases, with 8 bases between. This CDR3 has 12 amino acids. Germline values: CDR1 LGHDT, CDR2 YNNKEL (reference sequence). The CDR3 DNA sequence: TGTGCCAGCAGCCAAAGCAGGGCTGGCTACACCTTC. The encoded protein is CASSQSRAGYTF.

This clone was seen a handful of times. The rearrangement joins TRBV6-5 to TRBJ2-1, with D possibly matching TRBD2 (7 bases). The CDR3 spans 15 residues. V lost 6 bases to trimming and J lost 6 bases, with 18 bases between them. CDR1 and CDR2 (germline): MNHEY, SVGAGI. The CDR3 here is CASRGGGREVNEQFF. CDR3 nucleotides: TGTGCCAGCAGGGGCGGGGGCAGGGAGGTCAATGAGCAGTTCTTC.

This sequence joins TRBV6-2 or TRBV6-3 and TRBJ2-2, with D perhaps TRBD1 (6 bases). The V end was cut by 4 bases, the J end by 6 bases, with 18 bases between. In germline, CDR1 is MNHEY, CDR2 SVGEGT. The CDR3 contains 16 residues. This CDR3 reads CASSSQGTLGPGELFF. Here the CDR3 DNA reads TGTGCCAGCAGTTCCCAGGGGACCCTGGGACCCGGGGAGCTGTTTTTT.

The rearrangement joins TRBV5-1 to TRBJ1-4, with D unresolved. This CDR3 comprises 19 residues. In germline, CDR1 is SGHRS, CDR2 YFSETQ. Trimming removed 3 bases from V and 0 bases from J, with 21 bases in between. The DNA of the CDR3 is TGCGCCAGCAGCTACGGGAGGCACTTATTAACCACAACTAATGAAAAACTGTTTTTT. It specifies CASSYGRHLLTTTNEKLFF.

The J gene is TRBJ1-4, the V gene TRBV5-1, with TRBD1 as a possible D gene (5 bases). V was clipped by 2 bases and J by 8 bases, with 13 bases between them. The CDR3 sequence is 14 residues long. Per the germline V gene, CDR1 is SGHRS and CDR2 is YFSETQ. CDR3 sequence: CASSFWGGIEKLFF. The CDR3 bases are TGCGCCAGCAGCTTCTGGGGGGGAATCGAAAAACTGTTTTTT. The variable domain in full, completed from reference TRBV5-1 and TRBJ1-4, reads KAGVTQTPRYLIKTRGQQVTLSCSPISGHRSVSWYQQTPGQGLQFLFEYFSETQRNKGNFPGRFSGRQFSNSRSEMNVSTLELGDSALYLCASSFWGGIEKLFFGSGTQLSVL.

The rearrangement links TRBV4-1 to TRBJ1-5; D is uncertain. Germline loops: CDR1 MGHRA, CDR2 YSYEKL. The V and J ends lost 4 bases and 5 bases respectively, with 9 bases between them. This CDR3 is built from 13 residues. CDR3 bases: TGCGCCAGCAGCCTTACAAAGTATCAGCCCCAGCATTTT. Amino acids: CASSLTKYQPQHF.

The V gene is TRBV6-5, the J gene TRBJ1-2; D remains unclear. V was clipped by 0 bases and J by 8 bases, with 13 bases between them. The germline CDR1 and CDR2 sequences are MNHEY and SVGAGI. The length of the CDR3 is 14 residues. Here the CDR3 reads CASSYSNRGLGYTF. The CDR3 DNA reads TGTGCCAGCAGTTACTCGAATCGAGGTCTCGGCTACACCTTC.

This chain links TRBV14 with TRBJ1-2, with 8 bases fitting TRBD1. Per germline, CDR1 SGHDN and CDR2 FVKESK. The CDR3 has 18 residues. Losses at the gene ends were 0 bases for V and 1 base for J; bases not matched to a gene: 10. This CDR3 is CASSQDPGQDPLNYGYTF. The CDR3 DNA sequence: TGTGCCAGCAGCCAAGATCCGGGACAGGACCCTCTTAACTATGGCTACACCTTC.

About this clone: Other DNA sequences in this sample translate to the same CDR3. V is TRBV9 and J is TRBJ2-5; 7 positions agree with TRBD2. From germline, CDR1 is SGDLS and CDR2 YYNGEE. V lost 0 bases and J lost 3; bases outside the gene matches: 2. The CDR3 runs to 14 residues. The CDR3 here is CASSVGLAEETQYF. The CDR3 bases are TGTGCCAGCAGCGTAGGCCTAGCGGAAGAGACCCAGTACTTC. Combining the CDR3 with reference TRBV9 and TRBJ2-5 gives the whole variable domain DSGVTQTPKHLITATGQRVTLRCSPRSGDLSVYWYQQSLDQGLQFLIQYYNGEERAKGNILERFSAQQFPDLHSELNLSSLELGDSALYFCASSVGLAEETQYFGPGTRLLVL.

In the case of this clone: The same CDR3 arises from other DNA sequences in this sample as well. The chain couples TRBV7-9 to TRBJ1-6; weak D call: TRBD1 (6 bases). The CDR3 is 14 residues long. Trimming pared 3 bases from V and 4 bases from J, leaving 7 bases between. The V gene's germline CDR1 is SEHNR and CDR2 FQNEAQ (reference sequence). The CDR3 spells CASSLDSYNSPLHF. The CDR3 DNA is TGTGCCAGCAGCTTGGACAGTTATAATTCACCCCTCCACTTT.

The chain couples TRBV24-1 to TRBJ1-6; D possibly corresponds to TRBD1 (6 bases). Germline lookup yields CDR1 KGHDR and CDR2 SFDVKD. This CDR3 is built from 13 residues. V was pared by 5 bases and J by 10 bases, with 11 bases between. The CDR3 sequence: CATSAGAHSPLHF. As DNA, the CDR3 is TGTGCCACCAGTGCAGGGGCGCACTCACCCCTCCACTTT.

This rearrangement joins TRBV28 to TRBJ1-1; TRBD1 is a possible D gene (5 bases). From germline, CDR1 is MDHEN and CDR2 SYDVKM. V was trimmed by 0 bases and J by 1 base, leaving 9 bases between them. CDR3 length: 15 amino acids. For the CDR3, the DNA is TGTGCCAGCAGTTTATGGGGAAGGGGGAACACTGAAGCTTTCTTT. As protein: CASSLWGRGNTEAFF.

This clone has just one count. CDR3 loop: CASIIPPGGSLTGTPYGYTF. The CDR3 nucleotides are TGTGCCAGCATAATACCACCCGGGGGGAGTCTTACCGGGACCCCCTATGGCTACACCTTC. The chain links TRBV2 to TRBJ1-2; a weak D match, TRBD1 (5 bases). Trimming removed 7 bases at V and 4 bases at J, with 34 bases between. CDR1 is SNHLY and CDR2 is FYNNEI in the germline V gene. The CDR3 has 20 residues.

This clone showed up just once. In nucleotides, the CDR3 is TGTGCCAGCAGGCTTCGTTTGGGGGGAGGCTGGGCCTTGTCCCAAGAGACCCAGTACTTC. Translation gives CASRLRLGGGWALSQETQYF. V gene TRBV5-5 combines with J gene TRBJ2-5; TRBD2 might be the D (6 bases). V lost 5 bases and J 1 base, leaving 30 bases between the germline ends. CDR3 length equals 20 residues. Looked up from germline, CDR1 is SGHKS and CDR2 is YYEKEE (reference sequence). Full variable domain (remainder filled in from reference TRBV5-5 and TRBJ2-5): DAGVTQSPTHLIKTRGQQVTLRCSPISGHKSVSWYQQVLGQGPQFIFQYYEKEERGRGNFPDRFSARQFPNYSSELNVNALLLGDSALYLCASRLRLGGGWALSQETQYFGPGTRLLVL.

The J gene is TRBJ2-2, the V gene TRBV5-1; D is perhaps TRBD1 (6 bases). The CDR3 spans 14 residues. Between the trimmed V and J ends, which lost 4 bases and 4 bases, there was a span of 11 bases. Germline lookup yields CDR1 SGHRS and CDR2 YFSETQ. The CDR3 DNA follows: TGCGCCAGCAGCATTAACAGGGCCACCGGGGAGCTGTTTTTT. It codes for CASSINRATGELFF.

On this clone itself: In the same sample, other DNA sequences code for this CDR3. CDR3 coding DNA: TGTGCCAGCTCACCGGGGCAGCTCACAGATACGCAGTATTTT. It yields the protein CASSPGQLTDTQYF. The chain is built from TRBV18 and TRBJ2-3, with D maybe TRBD1 (5 bases). The V end lost 3 bases, the J end lost 2 bases, and 9 bases lay between the germline ends. This CDR3 region has 14 residues. CDR1 is KGHSH, CDR2 LQKENI, per germline.

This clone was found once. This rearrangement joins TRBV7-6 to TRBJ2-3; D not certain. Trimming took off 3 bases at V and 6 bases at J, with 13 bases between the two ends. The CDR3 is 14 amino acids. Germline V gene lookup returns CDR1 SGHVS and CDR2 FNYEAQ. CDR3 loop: CASSLGWSQDTQYF. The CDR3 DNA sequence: TGTGCCAGCAGCTTGGGCTGGTCCCAGGATACGCAGTATTTT.

The CDR3 spells CASTTQKDTGSTDTQYF. DNA for the CDR3: TGCGCCAGCACCACTCAGAAAGACACAGGCAGCACAGATACGCAGTATTTT. This chain joins TRBV10-1 and TRBJ2-3; possibly TRBD1 for D (5 bases). Trimming stripped 7 bases from V and 0 bases from J, with 20 bases between. The CDR3 runs to 17 residues. CDR1 and CDR2 (germline): WNHNN, SYGVQD (reference sequence).

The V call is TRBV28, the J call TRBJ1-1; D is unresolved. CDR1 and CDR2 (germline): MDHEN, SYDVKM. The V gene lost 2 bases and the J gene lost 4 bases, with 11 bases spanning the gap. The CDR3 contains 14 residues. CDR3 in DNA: TGTGCCAGCAGTTTACTGGAAGCAGGCACTGAAGCTTTCTTT. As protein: CASSLLEAGTEAFF.

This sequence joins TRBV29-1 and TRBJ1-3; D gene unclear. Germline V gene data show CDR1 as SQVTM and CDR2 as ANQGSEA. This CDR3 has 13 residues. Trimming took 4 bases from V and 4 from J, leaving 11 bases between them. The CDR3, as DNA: TGCAGCGTTGTGGCGGGGTCCGGAAACACCATATATTTT. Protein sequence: CSVVAGSGNTIYF.

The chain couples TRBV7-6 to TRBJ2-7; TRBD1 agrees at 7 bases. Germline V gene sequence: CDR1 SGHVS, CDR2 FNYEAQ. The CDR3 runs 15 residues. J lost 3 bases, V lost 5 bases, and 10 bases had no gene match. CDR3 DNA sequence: TGTGCCAGCAGCACATCAACGGGACAGCTCTACGAGCAGTACTTC. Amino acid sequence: CASSTSTGQLYEQYF.

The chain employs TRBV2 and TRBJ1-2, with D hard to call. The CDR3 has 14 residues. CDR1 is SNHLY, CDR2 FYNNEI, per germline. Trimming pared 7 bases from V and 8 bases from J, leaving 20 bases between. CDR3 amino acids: CASNLRVLREGYTF. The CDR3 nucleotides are TGTGCCAGCAACCTAAGGGTCCTCCGGGAGGGCTACACCTTC.